Included here is one T cell receptor beta chain sequence, with context. As yet, its antigen is unknown. MiXCR, run by TCRdb on the 5' RACE reads, gives a single entry per CDR3 protein. The repertoire has approximately 440,000 distinct CDR3 sequences, roughly 18% of them found once; the top ten carry around 0.92%. This sample is part of a study of CD8 T cells in ankylosing spondylitis. Study-wide findings and caveats: Reactive arthritis synovial fluid and blood were previously reported to contain some motif variants. Ankylosing spondylitis blood appeared to be characterized by a TCR beta motif of roughly eight highly homologous variants.

This CDR3 contains 15 residues. The ends lost 6 bases at V and 4 bases at J; junction bases unmatched: 7. The rearrangement joins TRBV12-3 or TRBV12-4 to TRBJ2-1, with 9 bases that match TRBD2. Sequencing used blood, either unsorted or a sorted T cell fraction (not recorded which). The clonotype was recovered from a male donor with ankylosing spondylitis. Here the CDR3 reads CASRSGTSSYNEQFF. The CDR3 DNA follows: TGTGCCAGCAGGTCCGGGACTAGCTCTTACAATGAGCAGTTCTTC.